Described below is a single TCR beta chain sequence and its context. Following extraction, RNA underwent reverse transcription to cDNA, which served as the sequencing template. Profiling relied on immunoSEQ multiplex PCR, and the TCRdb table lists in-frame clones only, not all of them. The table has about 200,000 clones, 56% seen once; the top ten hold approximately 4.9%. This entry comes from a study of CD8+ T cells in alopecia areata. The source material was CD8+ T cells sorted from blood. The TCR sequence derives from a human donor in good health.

CDR3 region: CASSSDRDNTIYF. CDR3 DNA: TGTGCCAGCAGCTCTGACAGGGATAACACCATATATTTT. The gene calls are TRBV7-9 and TRBJ1-3, with 7 bases identical to TRBD1. CDR3 length: 13 amino acids. Germline loops: CDR1 SEHNR, CDR2 FQNEAQ (reference sequence). V was clipped by 4 bases and J by 7 bases; unmatched bases: 4.